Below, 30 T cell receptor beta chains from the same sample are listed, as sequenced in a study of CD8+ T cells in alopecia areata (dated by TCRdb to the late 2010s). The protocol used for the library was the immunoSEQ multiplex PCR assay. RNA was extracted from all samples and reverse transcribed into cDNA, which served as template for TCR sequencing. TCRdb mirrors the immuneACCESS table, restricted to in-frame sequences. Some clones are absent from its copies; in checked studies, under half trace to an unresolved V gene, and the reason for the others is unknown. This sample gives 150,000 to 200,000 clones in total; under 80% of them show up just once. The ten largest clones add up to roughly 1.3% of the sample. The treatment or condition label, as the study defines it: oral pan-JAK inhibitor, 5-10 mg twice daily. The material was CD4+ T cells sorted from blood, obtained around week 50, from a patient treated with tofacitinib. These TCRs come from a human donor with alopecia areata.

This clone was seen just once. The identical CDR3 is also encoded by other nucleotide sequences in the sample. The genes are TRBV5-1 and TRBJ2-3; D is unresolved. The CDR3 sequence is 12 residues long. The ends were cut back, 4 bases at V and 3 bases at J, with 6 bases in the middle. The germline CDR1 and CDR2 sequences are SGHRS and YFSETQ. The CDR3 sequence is CASSLATDTQYF. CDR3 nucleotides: TGCGCCAGCAGCCTCGCAACAGATACGCAGTATTTT.

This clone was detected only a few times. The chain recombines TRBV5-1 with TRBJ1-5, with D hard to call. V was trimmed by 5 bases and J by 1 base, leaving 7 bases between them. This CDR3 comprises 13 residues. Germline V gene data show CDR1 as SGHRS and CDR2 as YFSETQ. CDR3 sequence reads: CASRPDSNQPQHF. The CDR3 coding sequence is TGCGCCAGCAGGCCGGACAGCAATCAGCCCCAGCATTTT.

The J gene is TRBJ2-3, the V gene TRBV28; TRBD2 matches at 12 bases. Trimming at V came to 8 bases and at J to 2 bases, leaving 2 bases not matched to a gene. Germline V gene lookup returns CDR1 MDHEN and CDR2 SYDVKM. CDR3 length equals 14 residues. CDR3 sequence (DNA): TGTGCCAGCCTAGCGGGGGGGACCACAGATACGCAGTATTTT. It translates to CASLAGGTTDTQYF.

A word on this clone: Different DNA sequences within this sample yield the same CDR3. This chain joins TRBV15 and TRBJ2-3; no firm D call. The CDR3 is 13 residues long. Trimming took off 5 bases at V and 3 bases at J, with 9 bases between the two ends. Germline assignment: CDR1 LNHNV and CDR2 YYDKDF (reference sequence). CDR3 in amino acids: CATSAVGTDTQYF. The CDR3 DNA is TGTGCCACCAGCGCGGTGGGGACAGATACGCAGTATTTT.

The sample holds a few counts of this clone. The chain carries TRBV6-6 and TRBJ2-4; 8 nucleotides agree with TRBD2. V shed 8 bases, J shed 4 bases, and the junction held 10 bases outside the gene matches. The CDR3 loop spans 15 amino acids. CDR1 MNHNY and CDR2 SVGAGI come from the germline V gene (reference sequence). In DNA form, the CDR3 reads TGTGCCAGCCTGAACGGGGGGGCAAATAAAAACATTCAGTACTTC. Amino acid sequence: CASLNGGANKNIQYF.

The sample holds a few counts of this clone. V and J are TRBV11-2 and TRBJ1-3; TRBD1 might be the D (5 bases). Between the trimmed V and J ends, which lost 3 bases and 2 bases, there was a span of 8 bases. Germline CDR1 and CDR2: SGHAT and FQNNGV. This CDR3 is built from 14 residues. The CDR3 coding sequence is TGTGCCAGCAGCTTGGCAGGGCCTGGAAACACCATATATTTT. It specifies CASSLAGPGNTIYF.

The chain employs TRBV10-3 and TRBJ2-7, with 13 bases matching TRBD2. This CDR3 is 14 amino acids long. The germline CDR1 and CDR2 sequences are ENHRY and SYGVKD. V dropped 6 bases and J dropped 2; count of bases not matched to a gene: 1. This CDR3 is CAISGTSGAYEQYF. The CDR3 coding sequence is TGTGCCATCAGCGGGACTAGCGGGGCCTACGAGCAGTACTTC.

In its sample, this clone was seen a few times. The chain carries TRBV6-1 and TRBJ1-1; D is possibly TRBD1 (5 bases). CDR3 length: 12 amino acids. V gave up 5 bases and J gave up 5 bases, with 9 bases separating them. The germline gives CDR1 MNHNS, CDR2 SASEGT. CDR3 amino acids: CASSFAGTEAFF. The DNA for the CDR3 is TGTGCCAGCAGTTTCGCAGGGACTGAAGCTTTCTTT.

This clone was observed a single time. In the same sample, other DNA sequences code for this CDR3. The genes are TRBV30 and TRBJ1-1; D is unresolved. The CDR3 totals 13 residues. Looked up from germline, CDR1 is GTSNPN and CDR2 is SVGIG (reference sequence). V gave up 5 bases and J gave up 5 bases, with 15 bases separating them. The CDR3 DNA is TGTGCCTGGTCCGTACGGGGAGGGACTGAAGCTTTCTTT. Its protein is CAWSVRGGTEAFF.

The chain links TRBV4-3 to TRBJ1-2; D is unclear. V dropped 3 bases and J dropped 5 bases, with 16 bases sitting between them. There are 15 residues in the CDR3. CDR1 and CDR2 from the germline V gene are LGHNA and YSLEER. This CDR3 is CASSHSAENRYGYTF. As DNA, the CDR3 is TGCGCCAGCAGCCATTCGGCGGAGAACCGATATGGCTACACCTTC.

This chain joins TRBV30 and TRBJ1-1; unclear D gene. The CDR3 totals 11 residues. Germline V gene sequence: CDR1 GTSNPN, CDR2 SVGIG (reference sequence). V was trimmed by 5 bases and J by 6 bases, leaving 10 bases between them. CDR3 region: CAWGEGAEAFF. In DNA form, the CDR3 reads TGTGCCTGGGGAGAGGGTGCTGAAGCTTTCTTT.

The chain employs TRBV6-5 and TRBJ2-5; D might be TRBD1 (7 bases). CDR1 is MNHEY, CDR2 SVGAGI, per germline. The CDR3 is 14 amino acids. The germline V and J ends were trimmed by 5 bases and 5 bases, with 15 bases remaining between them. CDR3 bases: TGTGCCAGCAGTGCGGGACAGCCGACGGAGACCCAGTACTTC. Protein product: CASSAGQPTETQYF.

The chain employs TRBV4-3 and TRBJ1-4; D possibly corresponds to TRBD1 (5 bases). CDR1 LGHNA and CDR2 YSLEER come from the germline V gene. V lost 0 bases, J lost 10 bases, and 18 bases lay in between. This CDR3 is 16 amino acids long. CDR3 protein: CASSQDRPGTGGKLFF. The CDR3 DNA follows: TGCGCCAGCAGCCAAGATCGACCCGGGACCGGGGGAAAACTGTTTTTT.

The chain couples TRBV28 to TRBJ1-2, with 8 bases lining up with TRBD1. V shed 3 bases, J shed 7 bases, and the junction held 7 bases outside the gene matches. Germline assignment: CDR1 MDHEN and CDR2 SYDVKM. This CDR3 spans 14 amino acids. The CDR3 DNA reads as TGTGCCAGCAGTTTGGGGCAGGGGGCGCGTGGCTACACCTTC. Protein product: CASSLGQGARGYTF.

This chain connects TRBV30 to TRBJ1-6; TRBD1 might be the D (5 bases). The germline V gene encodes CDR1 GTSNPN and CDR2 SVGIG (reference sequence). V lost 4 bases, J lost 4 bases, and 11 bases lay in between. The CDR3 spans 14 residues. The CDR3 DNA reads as TGTGCCTGGATGCGGCGGGGGTATAATTCACCCCTCCACTTT. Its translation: CAWMRRGYNSPLHF.

The CDR3 spells CASSPRANLYNEQFF. In nucleotides, the CDR3 is TGTGCCAGCAGCCCCCGTGCCAATCTATACAATGAGCAGTTCTTC. The V call is TRBV7-9, the J call TRBJ2-1, with D unresolved. The CDR3 is 15 amino acids. The V end was cut by 5 bases, the J end by 4 bases, with 15 bases between. Germline CDR1 reads SEHNR; CDR2 reads FQNEAQ (reference sequence).

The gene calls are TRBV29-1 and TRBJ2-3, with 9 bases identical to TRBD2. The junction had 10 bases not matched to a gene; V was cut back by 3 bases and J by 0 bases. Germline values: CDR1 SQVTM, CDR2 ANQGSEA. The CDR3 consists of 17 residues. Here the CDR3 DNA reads TGCAGCGTTGAGCTGGCGGGGGGGCGTCGGAGCACAGATACGCAGTATTTT. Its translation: CSVELAGGRRSTDTQYF.

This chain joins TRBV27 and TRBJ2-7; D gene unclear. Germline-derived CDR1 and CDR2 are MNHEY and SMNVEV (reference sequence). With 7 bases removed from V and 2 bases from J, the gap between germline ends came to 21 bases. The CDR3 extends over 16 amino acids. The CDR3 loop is CASKRLPQERPYEQYF. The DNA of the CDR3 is TGTGCCAGCAAGAGGTTGCCGCAGGAACGTCCCTACGAGCAGTACTTC.

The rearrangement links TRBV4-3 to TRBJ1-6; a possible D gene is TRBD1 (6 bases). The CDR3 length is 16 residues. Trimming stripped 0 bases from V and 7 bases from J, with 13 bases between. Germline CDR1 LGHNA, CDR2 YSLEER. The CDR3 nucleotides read TGCGCCAGCAGCCAAGATCTCTGGGGGACAAATTCACCCCTCCACTTT. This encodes CASSQDLWGTNSPLHF.

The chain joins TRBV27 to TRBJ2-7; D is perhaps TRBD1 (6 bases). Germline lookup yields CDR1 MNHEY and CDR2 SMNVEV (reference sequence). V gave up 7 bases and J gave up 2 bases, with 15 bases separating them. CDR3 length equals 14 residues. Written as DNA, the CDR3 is TGTGCCAGCAAAATTGACAGGACCACCTACGAGCAGTACTTC. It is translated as CASKIDRTTYEQYF.

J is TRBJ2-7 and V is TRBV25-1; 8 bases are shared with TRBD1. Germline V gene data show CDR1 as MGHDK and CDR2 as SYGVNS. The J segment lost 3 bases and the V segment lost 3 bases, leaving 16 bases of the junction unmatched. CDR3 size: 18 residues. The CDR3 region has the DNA TGTGCCAGCAGTGATTTCACTCCCGGGACAGGTAGAATCTACGAGCAGTACTTC. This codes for CASSDFTPGTGRIYEQYF.

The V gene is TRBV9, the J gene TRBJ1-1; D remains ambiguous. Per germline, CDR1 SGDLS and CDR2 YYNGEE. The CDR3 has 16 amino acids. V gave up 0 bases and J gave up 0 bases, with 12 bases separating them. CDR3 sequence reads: CASSVEGRQMNTEAFF. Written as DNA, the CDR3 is TGTGCCAGCAGCGTAGAAGGGCGACAAATGAACACTGAAGCTTTCTTT.

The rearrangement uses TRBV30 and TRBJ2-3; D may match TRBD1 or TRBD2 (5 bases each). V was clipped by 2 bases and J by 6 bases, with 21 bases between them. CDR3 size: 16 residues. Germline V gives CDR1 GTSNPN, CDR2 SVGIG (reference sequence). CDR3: CAWSHFLGGPLDTQYF. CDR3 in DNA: TGTGCCTGGAGTCACTTCCTTGGGGGACCCCTTGATACGCAGTATTTT.

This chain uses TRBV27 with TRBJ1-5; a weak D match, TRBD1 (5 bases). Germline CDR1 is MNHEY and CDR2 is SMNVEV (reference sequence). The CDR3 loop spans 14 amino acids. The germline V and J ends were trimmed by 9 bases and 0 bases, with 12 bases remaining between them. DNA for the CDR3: TGTGCCAGTAGGGGTCAGACTAGCAATCAGCCCCAGCATTTT. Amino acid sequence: CASRGQTSNQPQHF.

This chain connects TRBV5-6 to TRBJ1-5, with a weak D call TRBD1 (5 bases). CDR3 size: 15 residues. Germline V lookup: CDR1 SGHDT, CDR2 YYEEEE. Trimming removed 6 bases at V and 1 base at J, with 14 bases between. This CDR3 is CASKVRGRSNQPQHF. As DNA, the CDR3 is TGTGCCAGCAAAGTAAGGGGAAGGAGCAATCAGCCCCAGCATTTT.

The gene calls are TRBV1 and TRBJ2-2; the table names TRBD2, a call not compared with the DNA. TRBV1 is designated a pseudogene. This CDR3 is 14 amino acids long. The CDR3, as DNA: TGCACCAGCACCTGGGCGGGGGAAACCGGGGAGCTGTTTTTT. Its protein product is CTSTWAGETGELFF.

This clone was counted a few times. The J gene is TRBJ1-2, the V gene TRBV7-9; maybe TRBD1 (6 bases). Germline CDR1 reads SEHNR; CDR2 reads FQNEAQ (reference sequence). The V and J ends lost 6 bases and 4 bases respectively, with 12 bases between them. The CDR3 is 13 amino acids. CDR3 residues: CASSSTGSYGYTF. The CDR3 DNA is TGTGCCAGCAGTTCGACAGGAAGCTATGGCTACACCTTC.

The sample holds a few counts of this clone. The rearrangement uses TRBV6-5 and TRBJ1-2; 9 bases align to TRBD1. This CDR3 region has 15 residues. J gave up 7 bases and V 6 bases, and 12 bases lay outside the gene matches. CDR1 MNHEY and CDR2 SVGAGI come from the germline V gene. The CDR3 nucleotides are TGTGCCAGCAGAAGTCGAGGGACAGGGTTCAGTGGCTACACCTTC. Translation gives CASRSRGTGFSGYTF.

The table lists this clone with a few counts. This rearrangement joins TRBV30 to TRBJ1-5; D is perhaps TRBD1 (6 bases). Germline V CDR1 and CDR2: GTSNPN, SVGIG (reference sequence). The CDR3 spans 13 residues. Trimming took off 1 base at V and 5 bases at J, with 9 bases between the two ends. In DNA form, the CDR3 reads TGTGCCTGGAGTGGGACAGTCGATCAGCCCCAGCATTTT. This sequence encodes CAWSGTVDQPQHF. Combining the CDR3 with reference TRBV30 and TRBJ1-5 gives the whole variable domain SQTIHQWPATLVQPVGSPLSLECTVEGTSNPNLYWYRQAAGRGLQLLFYSVGIGQISSEVPQNLSASRPQDRQFILSSKKLLLSDSGFYLCAWSGTVDQPQHFGDGTRLSIL.

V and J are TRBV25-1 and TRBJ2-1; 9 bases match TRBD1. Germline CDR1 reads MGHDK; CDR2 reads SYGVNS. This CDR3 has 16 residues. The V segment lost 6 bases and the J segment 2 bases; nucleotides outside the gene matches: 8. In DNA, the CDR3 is TGTGCCAGCAGGAAGGTGGGGACAGGGACCTACAATGAGCAGTTCTTC. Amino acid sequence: CASRKVGTGTYNEQFF.